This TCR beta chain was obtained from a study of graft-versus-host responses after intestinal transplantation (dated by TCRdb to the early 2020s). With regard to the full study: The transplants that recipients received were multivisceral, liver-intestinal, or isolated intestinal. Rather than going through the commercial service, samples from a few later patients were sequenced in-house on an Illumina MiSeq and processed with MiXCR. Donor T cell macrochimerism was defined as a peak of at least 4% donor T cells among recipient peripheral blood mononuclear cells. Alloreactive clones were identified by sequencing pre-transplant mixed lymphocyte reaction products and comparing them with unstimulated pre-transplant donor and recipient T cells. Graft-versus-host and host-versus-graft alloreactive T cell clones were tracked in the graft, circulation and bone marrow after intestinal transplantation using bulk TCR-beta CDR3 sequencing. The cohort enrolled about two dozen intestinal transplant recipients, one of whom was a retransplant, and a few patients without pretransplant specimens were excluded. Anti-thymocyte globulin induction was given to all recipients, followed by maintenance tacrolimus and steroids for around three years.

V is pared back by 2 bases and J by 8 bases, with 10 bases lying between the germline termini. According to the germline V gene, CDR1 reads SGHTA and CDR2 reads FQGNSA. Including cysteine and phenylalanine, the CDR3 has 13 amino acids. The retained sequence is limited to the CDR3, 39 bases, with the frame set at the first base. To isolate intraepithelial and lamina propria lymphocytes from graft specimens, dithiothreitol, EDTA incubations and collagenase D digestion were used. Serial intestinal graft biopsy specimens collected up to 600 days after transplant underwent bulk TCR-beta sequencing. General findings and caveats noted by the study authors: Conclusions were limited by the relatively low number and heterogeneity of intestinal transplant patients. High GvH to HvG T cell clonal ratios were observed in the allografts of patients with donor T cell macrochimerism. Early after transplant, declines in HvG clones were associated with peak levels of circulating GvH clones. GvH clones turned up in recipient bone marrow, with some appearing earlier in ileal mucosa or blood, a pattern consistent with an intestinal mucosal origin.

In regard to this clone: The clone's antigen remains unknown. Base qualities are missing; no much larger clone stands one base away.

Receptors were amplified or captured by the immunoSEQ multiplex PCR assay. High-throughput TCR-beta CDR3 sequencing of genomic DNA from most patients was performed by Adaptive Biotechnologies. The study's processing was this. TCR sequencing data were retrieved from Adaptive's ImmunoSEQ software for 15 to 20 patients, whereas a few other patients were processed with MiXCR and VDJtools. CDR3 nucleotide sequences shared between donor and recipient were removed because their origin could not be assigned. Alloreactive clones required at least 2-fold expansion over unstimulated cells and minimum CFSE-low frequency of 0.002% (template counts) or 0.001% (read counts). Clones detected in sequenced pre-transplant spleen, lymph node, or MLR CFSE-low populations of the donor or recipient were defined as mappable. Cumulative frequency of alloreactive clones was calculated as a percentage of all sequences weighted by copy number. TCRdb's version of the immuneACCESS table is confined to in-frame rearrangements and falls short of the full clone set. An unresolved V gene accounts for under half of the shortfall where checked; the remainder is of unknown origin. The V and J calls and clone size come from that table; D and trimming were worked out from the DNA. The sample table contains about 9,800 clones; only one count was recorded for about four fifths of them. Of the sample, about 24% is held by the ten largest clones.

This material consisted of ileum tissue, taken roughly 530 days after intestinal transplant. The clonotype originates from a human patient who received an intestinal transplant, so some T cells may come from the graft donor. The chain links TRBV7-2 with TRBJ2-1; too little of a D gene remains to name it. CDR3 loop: CASSLPHRDEQFF. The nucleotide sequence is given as TGTGCCAGCAGCTTACCCCACCGGGATGAGCAGTTCTTC.